Included here is one TCR beta chain sequence, with context. The CDR3 sequence is 18 residues long. V dropped 2 bases and J dropped 0; count of bases not matched to a gene: 10. Germline CDR1 is LGHNA and CDR2 is YSLEER. The method was immunoSEQ multiplex PCR; TCRdb's version includes in-frame clones alone and lacks a portion of them. This sample has about 57,000 clones, with roughly 95% found just once. The entry originates in a study of technical replicates of blood from several donors. This chain uses TRBV4-3 with TRBJ2-3; 8 nucleotides agree with TRBD2. This receptor was taken from a human donor in good health. Some clones in this sample may be carry-over from other donors' samples. The sample was PBMCs. CDR3 region: CASSQSGRVVGSTDTQYF. In DNA form, the CDR3 reads TGCGCCAGCAGCCAAAGCGGGAGAGTGGTGGGTAGCACAGATACGCAGTATTTT.